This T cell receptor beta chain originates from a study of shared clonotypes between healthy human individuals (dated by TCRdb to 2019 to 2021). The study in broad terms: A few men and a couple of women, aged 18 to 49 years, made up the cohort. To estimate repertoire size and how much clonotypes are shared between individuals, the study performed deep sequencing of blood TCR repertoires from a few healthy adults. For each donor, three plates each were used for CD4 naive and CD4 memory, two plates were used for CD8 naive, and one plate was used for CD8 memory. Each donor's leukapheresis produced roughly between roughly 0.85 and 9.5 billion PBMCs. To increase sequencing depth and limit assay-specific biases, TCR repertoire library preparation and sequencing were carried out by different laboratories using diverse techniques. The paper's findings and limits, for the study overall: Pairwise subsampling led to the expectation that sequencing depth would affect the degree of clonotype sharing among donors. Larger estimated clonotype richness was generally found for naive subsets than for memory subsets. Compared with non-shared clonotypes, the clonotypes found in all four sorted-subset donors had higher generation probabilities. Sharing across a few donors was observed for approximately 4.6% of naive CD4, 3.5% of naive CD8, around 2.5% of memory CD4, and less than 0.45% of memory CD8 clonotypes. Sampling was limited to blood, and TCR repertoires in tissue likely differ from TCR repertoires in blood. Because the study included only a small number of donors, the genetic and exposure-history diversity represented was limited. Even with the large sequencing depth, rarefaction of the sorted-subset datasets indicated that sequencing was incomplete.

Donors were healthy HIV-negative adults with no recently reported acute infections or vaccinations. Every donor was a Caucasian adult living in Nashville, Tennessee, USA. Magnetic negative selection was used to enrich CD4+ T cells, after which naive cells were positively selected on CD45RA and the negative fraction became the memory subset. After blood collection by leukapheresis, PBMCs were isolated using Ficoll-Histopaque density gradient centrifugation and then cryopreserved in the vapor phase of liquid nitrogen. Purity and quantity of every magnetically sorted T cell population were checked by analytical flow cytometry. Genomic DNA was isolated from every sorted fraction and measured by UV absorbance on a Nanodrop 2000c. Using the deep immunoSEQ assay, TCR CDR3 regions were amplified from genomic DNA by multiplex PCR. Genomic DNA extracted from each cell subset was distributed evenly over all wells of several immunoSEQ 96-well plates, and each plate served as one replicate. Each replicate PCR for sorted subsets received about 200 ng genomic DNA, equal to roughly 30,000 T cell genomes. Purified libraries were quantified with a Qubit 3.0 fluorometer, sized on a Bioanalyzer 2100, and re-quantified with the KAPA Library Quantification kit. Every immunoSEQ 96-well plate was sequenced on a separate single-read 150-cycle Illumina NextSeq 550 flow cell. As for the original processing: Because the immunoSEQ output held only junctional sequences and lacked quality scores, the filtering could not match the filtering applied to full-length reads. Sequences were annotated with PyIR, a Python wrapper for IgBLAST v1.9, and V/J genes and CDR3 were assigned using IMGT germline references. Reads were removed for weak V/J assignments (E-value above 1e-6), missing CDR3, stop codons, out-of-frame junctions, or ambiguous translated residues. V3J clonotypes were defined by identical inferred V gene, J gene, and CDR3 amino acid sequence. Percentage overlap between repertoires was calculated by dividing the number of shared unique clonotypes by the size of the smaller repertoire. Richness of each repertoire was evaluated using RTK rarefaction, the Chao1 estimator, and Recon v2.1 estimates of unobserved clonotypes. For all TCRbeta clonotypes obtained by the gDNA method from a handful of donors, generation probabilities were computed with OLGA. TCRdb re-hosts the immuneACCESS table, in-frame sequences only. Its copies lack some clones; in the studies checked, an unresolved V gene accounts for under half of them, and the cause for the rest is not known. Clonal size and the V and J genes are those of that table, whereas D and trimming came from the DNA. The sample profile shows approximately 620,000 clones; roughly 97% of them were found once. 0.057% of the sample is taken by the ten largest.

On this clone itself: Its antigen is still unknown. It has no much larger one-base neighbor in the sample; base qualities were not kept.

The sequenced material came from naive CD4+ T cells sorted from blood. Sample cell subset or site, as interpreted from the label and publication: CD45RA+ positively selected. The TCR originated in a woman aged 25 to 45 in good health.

CDR3 loop: CASRLTRNTEAFF. At the DNA level, the sequence is TGTGCCAGCAGACTGACAAGGAACACTGAAGCTTTCTTT. The sequence is built from TRBV27 and TRBJ1-1; the D gene identity is not certain. Trimming takes 6 bases from V and 1 base from J, and the germline ends sit 9 bases apart. The CDR3 spans 13 residues, from the cysteine through the phenylalanine. Only the CDR3 DNA is retained, 39 bases long and in frame from the first base. CDR1 and CDR2, per the germline V gene (reference sequence), are MNHEY and SMNVEV.